The sequence of this TCR beta chain was determined in a study of CD8+CD57+ T cells in acquired aplastic anemia. About this clonotype itself: Its antigen is unidentified.

In patients chosen for sequencing, flow cytometry had shown CD8+CD57+ cell expansion. Severe acquired aplastic anemia was the diagnosis recorded for all patients. Patients were treatment-naive when blood was sampled. Germline V gene data show CDR1 as SEHNR and CDR2 as FQNEAQ (reference sequence). V was cut by 6 bases and J by 4 bases, with 16 bases left in between. The CDR3 runs to 15 residues. General study results and limits: Controls and patients did not differ significantly in CD8+ Simpson's diversity. Patients and controls shared nearly 30 CD8+ CDR3 sequences, which appeared highly expressed in patients and within their immunodominant clones.

According to the study, genomic DNA was the template for TCR beta VDJ and CDR3 profiling. TCRdb ran MiXCR on the reads and lists one entry per CDR3 protein. The sample includes approximately 260,000 distinct CDR3 sequences, roughly 82% of them seen just once. This TCR derives from a human donor with aplastic anemia. This chain uses TRBV7-9 with TRBJ2-1; maybe TRBD1 (6 bases). Sequencing was done on a sample of sorted CD4+, CD8+, or CD8+CD57+ T cells (not recorded which) from PBMCs. As DNA, the CDR3 is TGTGCCAGCAGACCTCGACAGGACATTTACAATGAGCAGTTCTTC. It translates to CASRPRQDIYNEQFF.